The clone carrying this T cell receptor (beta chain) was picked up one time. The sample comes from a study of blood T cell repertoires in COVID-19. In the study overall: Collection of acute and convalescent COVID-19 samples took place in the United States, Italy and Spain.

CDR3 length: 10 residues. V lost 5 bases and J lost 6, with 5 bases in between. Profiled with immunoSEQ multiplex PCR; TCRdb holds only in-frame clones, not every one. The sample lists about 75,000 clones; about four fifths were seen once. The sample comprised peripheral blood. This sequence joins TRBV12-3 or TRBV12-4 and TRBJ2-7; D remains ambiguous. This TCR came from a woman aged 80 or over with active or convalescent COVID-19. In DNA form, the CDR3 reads TGTGCCAGCAGTCTGGCCGAGCAGTACTTC. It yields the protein CASSLAEQYF.